These T cell receptor beta chains were read from a single sample in a study of T cells in Graves' hyperthyroidism and ophthalmopathy. TCRdb fed the multiplex PCR reads into MiXCR, producing one record per CDR3 protein. The table lists about 570,000 distinct CDR3 sequences, 46% of them singletons. The sequenced sample was peripheral blood or thyroid tissue (not recorded which). The receptors were sampled from an adult woman with Graves' disease, either hyperthyroidism or ophthalmopathy (not recorded which). CDR3s include the opening cysteine and the closing phenylalanine or tryptophan. Each record gives: clone size, V gene, J gene, D gene, CDR3 protein, CDR3 DNA. A D gene is named only where the DNA matches it firmly. The size field is filled for only some rows; it gives once, few, many or a size class.

.,TRBV2,TRBJ1-5,TRBD1,CASRGGQGRETQHF,TGTGCCAGCAGGGGAGGACAGGGACGGGAGACCCAGCATTTT
.,TRBV9,TRBJ1-4,.,CASSVGGTTEKLFF,TGTGCCAGCAGCGTAGGTGGGACAACTGAAAAACTGTTTTTT
.,TRBV7-8,TRBJ2-2,TRBD2,CASSGTSGRMGRAGELFF,TGTGCCAGCTCGGGGACTAGCGGGAGAATGGGGAGGGCCGGGGAGCTGTTTTTT
.,TRBV7-2,TRBJ1-5,TRBD1,CASSLTGTGAVQPQHF,TGTGCCAGCAGCCTAACCGGGACAGGGGCCGTTCAGCCCCAGCATTTT
once,TRBV6-6,TRBJ2-6,TRBD2,CASNPGLSSGANVLTF,TGTGCCAGCAATCCGGGACTAAGCTCTGGGGCCAACGTCCTGACTTTC
once,TRBV7-6,TRBJ1-3,.,CASSLDGVSGNTIYF,TGTGCCAGCAGCTTAGACGGTGTCTCTGGAAACACCATATATTTT
once,TRBV7-8,TRBJ2-7,.,CASSLARQGSSYEQYF,TGTGCCAGCAGCTTGGCCCGCCAGGGGAGCTCCTACGAGCAGTACTTC
.,TRBV5-1,TRBJ1-2,TRBD1,CASSLSPGQAANYGYTF,TGCGCCAGCAGCTTGTCCCCGGGACAGGCCGCTAACTATGGCTACACCTTC
.,TRBV29-1,TRBJ1-2,TRBD1,CSVYFTGGGHVWTF,TGCAGCGTCTACTTCACAGGGGGCGGCCACGTTTGGACCTTC
.,TRBV25-1,TRBJ2-7,.,CASRTLAPYEQYF,TGTGCCAGCAGAACGCTAGCCCCCTACGAGCAGTACTTC
.,TRBV20-1,TRBJ2-7,TRBD1,CSAGKDRAYEQYF,TGCAGTGCTGGCAAGGACAGGGCCTACGAGCAGTACTTC
.,TRBV7-3,TRBJ2-5,.,CASSLFGAQETQYF,TGTGCCAGCAGCTTATTTGGGGCCCAAGAGACCCAGTACTTC
many,TRBV10-3,TRBJ2-7,TRBD2,CAITGTSGRLDF,TGTGCCATTACCGGGACTAGCGGGAGACTGGACTTC
many,TRBV19,TRBJ1-2,.,CASSIWSLTEPTGGYTF,TGTGCCAGTAGTATCTGGTCCCTGACAGAACCTACGGGAGGCTACACCTTC
.,TRBV11-2,TRBJ2-5,TRBD1,CASSWGDRGETQYF,TGTGCCAGCAGCTGGGGGGACAGGGGCGAGACCCAGTACTTC
.,TRBV29-1,TRBJ1-5,.,CSVIGGSNQPQHF,TGCAGCGTCATCGGGGGGAGCAATCAGCCCCAGCATTTT
many,TRBV9,TRBJ1-1,.,CASSVASGQEAFF,TGTGCCAGCAGCGTAGCATCGGGGCAGGAAGCTTTCTTT
.,TRBV29-1,TRBJ1-2,TRBD1,CSVASGTGTSDGYTF,TGCAGCGTCGCCTCCGGGACAGGGACGAGCGATGGCTACACCTTC
many,TRBV4-1,TRBJ2-2,.,CASSREYRSNTGELFF,TGCGCCAGCAGCCGAGAATATCGATCGAACACCGGGGAGCTGTTTTTT
many,TRBV4-2,TRBJ2-5,TRBD1,CASSRDRVETQYF,TGTGCCAGCAGTCGAGACAGGGTTGAGACCCAGTACTTC
many,TRBV24-1,TRBJ2-5,TRBD2,CATSDFGLAGGPQETQYF,TGTGCCACCAGTGATTTTGGGCTAGCGGGAGGGCCACAAGAGACCCAGTACTTC
.,TRBV9,TRBJ1-1,.,CASSVAPEEGETEAFF,TGTGCCAGCAGCGTAGCGCCCGAAGAGGGGGAAACTGAAGCTTTCTTT
many,TRBV12-3/TRBV12-4,TRBJ1-5,.,CASRAGRRQPQHF,TGTGCCAGCAGGGCAGGGAGACGGCAGCCCCAGCATTTT
.,TRBV10-3,TRBJ1-1,.,CAISEWGEFTEAFF,TGTGCCATCAGTGAGTGGGGGGAGTTCACTGAAGCTTTCTTT
.,TRBV2,TRBJ1-2,.,CASSEGDGYTF,TGTGCCAGCAGTGAAGGAGATGGCTACACCTTC
many,TRBV20-1,TRBJ1-2,TRBD1,CSARRQGSGYGYTF,TGCAGTGCTAGACGACAGGGTTCCGGCTATGGCTACACCTTC
.,TRBV20-1,TRBJ1-4,.,CSTSRGVNEKLFF,TGCAGTACTAGTCGTGGGGTCAATGAAAAATTGTTTTTT
many,TRBV10-3,TRBJ1-2,.,CAISGQINYYGYTF,TGTGCCATCAGTGGTCAGATAAATTACTATGGCTACACCTTC
many,TRBV9,TRBJ1-4,.,CASSGRGDTNEKLFF,TGTGCCAGCAGCGGACGCGGGGACACTAATGAAAAACTGTTTTTT
many,TRBV5-1,TRBJ1-1,.,CASSSSSGNTEAFF,TGCGCCAGCAGCTCCTCTTCAGGGAACACTGAAGCTTTCTTT
.,TRBV10-3,TRBJ1-2,.,CAISDSTGGYGYTF,TGTGCCATCAGTGACTCGACAGGCGGATATGGCTACACCTTC
many,TRBV10-3,TRBJ2-2,.,CAISEGADGELFF,TGTGCCATCAGTGAGGGGGCAGACGGGGAGCTGTTTTTT
many,TRBV20-1,TRBJ2-7,TRBD2,CSARPTSGRVYEQYF,TGCAGTGCCCGCCCGACTAGCGGGAGGGTATACGAGCAGTACTTC
.,TRBV7-9,TRBJ1-6,.,CASSQGLNSPLHF,TGTGCCAGCAGCCAGGGACTCAATTCACCCCTCCACTTT
.,TRBV2,TRBJ1-1,.,CASSDSSGATEAFF,TGTGCCAGCAGTGACTCGTCGGGGGCCACTGAAGCTTTCTTT
.,TRBV2,TRBJ2-1,.,CASTPGTTYNEQFF,TGTGCCAGCACCCCCGGGACAACGTACAATGAGCAGTTCTTC
many,TRBV5-5,TRBJ2-2,.,CASSSLGTPTGELFF,TGTGCCAGCAGCTCACTCGGGACTCCGACCGGGGAGCTGTTTTTT
few,TRBV15,TRBJ1-6,.,CATSRAGRYNSPLHF,TGTGCCACCAGCAGAGCGGGACGGTATAATTCACCCCTCCACTTT
few,TRBV20-1,TRBJ2-7,TRBD1,CSARGGTGPYEQYF,TGCAGTGCTAGGGGGGGGACAGGGCCCTACGAGCAGTACTTC
few,TRBV10-3,TRBJ1-4,.,CAISEEGNEKLFF,TGTGCCATCAGTGAGGAGGGGAACGAAAAACTGTTTTTT
.,TRBV6-5,TRBJ1-1,TRBD1,CASRRDRADTEAFF,TGTGCCAGCAGACGGGACAGGGCGGACACTGAAGCTTTCTTT
.,TRBV15,TRBJ2-5,.,CATSGITGARVGETQYF,TGTGCCACCAGCGGGATTACGGGGGCCCGAGTTGGGGAGACCCAGTACTTC
.,TRBV12-3/TRBV12-4,TRBJ2-7,.,CASRPDDVTYEQYF,TGTGCCAGCAGGCCAGACGACGTAACCTACGAGCAGTACTTC
many,TRBV7-8,TRBJ2-7,TRBD1,CASSFGTVDSYEQYF,TGTGCCAGCAGTTTTGGGACAGTCGACTCCTACGAGCAGTACTTC
.,TRBV19,TRBJ2-5,.,CASSGGRQETQYF,TGTGCCAGTAGTGGGGGGCGCCAAGAGACCCAGTACTTC
many,TRBV5-5,TRBJ1-2,.,CASSLGVTGTF,TGTGCCAGCAGCTTGGGTGTGACAGGCACCTTC
many,TRBV5-1,TRBJ1-2,.,CASSSDPLGKYGYTF,TGCGCCAGCAGCTCCGATCCCTTGGGGAAGTATGGCTACACCTTC
.,TRBV10-3,TRBJ2-5,.,CAISGSGETQYF,TGTGCCATCAGCGGGAGTGGTGAGACCCAGTACTTC
many,TRBV20-1,TRBJ1-1,TRBD1,CSASQGTDTEAFF,TGCAGTGCTAGCCAAGGGACAGACACTGAAGCTTTCTTT
.,TRBV5-1,TRBJ1-2,TRBD1,CASSLAARQGTYGYTF,TGCGCCAGCAGCTTGGCCGCGAGACAGGGGACCTATGGCTACACCTTC
once,TRBV20-1,TRBJ2-1,.,CSASSDRNYNEQFF,TGCAGTGCGAGTTCAGACAGAAACTACAATGAGCAGTTCTTC
.,TRBV10-3,TRBJ1-1,TRBD1,CAISESIGQGFTVFF,TGTGCCATCAGTGAGTCCATCGGACAGGGCTTTACGGTTTTCTTT